The T cell receptor (beta chain) described here comes from a study of blood T cell repertoires in COVID-19. Turning to the study itself: From T cells, B-cell-depleted T cells, or PBMCs came the material, which was cDNA or gDNA.

Self-reported history from a screening survey and questionnaire set each donor's cohort. In its sample, this clone was seen a few times. Trimming at V came to 6 bases and at J to 5 bases, leaving 9 bases not matched to a gene. Germline CDR1 and CDR2: KGHSH and LQKENI. The length of the CDR3 is 14 residues. This table comes from immunoSEQ multiplex PCR, and its TCRdb copy is limited to in-frame clones, with some not included. The repertoire holds 250,000 or so clones, with around 82% as singletons. The V gene is TRBV18, the J gene TRBJ1-2, with 7 bases aligning to TRBD1. This TCR was sampled from a middle-aged woman who had been exposed to COVID-19. Sequenced: PBMCs or T cells enriched from blood (not recorded which). The CDR3, as DNA: TGTGCCAGCTCGGAGGGACAGTTGGGGTATGGCTACACCTTC. It encodes CASSEGQLGYGYTF. Variable domain in full (rest from reference TRBV18 and TRBJ1-2): NAGVMQNPRHLVRRRGQEARLRCSPMKGHSHVYWYRQLPEEGLKFMVYLQKENIIDESGMPKERFSAEFPKEGPSILRIQQVVRGDSAAYFCASSEGQLGYGYTFGSGTRLTVV.